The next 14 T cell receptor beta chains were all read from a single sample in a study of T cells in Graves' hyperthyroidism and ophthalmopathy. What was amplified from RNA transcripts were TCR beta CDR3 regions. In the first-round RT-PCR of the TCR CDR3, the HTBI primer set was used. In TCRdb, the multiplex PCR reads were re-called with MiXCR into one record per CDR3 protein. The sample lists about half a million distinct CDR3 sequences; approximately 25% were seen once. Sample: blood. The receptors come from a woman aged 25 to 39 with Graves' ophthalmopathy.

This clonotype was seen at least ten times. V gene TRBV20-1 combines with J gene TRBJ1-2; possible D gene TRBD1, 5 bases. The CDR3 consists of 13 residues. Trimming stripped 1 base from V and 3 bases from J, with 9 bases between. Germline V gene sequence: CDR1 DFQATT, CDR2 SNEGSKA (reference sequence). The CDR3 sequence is CSARAARDYGYTF. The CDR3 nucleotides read TGCAGTGCTAGAGCGGCCAGGGACTATGGCTACACCTTC.

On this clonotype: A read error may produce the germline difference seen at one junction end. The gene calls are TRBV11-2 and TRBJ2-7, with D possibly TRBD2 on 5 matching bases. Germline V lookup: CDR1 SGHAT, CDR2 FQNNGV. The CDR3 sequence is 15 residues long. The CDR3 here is CASSLFQVRRYDQYF. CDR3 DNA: TGTGCCAGCAGCTTATTCCAGGTCAGGAGGTACGATCAGTACTTC.

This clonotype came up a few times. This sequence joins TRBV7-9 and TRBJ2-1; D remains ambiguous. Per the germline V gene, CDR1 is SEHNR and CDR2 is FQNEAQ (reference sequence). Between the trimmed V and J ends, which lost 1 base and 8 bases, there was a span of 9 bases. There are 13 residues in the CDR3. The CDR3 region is CASSLVFPDEQFF. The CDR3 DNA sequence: TGTGCCAGCAGCTTAGTTTTCCCTGATGAGCAGTTCTTC.

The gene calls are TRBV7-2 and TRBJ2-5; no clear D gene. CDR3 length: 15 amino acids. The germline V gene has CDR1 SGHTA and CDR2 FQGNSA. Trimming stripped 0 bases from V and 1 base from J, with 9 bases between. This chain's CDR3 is CASSLASWAQETQYF. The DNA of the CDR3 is TGTGCCAGCAGCTTAGCGTCTTGGGCCCAAGAGACCCAGTACTTC.

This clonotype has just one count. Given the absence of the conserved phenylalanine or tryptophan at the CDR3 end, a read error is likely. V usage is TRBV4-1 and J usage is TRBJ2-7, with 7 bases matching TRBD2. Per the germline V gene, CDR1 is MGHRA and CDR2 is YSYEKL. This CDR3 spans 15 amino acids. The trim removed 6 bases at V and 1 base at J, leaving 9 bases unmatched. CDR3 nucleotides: TGCGCCAGCAGAGAAGCGGGATTTGCGTCCTACGAGCAGTACCTC. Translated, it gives CASREAGFASYEQYL.

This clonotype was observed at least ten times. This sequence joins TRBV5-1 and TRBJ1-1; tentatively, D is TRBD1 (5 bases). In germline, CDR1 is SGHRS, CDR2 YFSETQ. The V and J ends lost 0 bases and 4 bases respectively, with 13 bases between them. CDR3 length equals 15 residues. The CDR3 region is CASSLASGMSTEAFF. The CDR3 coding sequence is TGCGCCAGCAGCTTGGCCTCAGGGATGAGCACTGAAGCTTTCTTT.

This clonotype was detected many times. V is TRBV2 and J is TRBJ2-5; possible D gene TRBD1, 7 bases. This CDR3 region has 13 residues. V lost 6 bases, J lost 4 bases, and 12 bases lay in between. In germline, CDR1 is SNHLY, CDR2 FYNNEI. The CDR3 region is CASRYRGGETQYF. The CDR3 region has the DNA TGTGCCAGCAGGTACAGGGGAGGAGAGACCCAGTACTTC.

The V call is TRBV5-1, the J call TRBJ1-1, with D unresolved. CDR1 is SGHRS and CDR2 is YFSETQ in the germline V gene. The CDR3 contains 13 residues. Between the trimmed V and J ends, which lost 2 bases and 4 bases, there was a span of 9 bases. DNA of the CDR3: TGCGCCAGCAGCTTCGACTCGGGCACTGAAGCTTTCTTT. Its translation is CASSFDSGTEAFF. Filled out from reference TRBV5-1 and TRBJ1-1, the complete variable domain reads KAGVTQTPRYLIKTRGQQVTLSCSPISGHRSVSWYQQTPGQGLQFLFEYFSETQRNKGNFPGRFSGRQFSNSRSEMNVSTLELGDSALYLCASSFDSGTEAFFGQGTRLTVV.

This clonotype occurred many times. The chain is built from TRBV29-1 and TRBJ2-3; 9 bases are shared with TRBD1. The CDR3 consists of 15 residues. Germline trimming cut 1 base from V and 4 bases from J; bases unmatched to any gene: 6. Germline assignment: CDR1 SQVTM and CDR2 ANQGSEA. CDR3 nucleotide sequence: TGCAGCGTTGAAGCTGGGACAGGGAGGGCAGATACGCAGTATTTT. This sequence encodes CSVEAGTGRADTQYF.

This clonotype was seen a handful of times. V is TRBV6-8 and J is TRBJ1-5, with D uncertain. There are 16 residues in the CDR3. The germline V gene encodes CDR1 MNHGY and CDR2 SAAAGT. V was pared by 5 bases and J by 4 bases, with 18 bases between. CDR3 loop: CASSRAKDNPNQPQHF. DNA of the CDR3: TGTGCCAGCAGTCGGGCCAAAGACAATCCTAATCAGCCCCAGCATTTT.

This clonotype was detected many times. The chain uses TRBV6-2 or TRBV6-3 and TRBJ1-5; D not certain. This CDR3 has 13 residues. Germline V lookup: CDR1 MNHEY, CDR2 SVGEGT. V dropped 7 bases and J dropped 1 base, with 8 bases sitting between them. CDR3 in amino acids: CASTGSSNQPQHF. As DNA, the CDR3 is TGTGCCAGCACGGGGTCAAGCAATCAGCCCCAGCATTTT.

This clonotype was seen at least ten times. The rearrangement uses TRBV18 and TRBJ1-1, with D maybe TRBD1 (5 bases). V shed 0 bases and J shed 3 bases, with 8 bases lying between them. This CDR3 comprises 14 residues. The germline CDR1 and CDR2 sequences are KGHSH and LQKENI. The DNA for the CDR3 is TGTGCCAGCTCACCACCGGCAGGGCACACTGAAGCTTTCTTT. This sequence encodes CASSPPAGHTEAFF.

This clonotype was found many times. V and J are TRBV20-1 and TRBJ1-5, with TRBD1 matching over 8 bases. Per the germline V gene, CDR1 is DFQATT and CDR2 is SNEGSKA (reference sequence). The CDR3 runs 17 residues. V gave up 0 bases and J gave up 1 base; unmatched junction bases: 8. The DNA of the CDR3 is TGCAGTGCTAGAGATTCCCAACAGGGGGAGAGCAATCAGCCCCAGCATTTT. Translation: CSARDSQQGESNQPQHF.

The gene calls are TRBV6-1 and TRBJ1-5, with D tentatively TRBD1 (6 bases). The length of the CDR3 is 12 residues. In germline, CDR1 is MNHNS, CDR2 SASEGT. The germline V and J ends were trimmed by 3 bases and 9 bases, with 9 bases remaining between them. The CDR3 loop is CASSDTGRPQHF. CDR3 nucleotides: TGTGCCAGCAGTGATACAGGGCGGCCCCAGCATTTT.